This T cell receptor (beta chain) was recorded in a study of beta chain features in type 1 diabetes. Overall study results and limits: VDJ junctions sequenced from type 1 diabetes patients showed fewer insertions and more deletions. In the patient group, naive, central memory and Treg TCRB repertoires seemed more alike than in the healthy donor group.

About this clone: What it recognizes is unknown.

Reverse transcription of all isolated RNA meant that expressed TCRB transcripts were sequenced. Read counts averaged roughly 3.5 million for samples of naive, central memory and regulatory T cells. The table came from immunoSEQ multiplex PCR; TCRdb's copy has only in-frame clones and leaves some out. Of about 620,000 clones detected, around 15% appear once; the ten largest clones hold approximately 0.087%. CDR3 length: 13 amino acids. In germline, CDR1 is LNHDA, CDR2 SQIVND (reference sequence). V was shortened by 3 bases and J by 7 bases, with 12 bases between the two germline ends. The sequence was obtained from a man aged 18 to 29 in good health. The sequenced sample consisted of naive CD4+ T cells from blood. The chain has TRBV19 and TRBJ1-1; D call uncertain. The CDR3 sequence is CASSIRVRGEAFF. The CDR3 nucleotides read TGTGCCAGTAGTATTAGAGTCCGGGGTGAAGCTTTCTTT.